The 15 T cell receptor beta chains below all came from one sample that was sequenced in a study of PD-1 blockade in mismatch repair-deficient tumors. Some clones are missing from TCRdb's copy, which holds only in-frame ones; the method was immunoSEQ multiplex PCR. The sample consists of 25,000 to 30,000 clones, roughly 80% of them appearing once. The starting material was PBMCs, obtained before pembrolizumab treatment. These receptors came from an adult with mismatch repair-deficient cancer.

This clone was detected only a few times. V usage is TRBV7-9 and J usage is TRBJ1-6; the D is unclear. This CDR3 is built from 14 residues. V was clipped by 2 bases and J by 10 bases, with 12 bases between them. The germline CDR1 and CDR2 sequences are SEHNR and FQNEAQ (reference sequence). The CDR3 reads CASSLRGFESPLHF. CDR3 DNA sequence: TGTGCCAGCAGCTTAAGAGGTTTCGAATCACCCCTCCACTTT.

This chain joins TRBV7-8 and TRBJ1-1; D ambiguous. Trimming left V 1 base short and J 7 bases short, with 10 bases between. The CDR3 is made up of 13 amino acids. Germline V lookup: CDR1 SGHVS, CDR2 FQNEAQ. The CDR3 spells CASSLGGFSEAFF. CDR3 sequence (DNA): TGTGCCAGCAGCTTAGGCGGATTCAGTGAAGCTTTCTTT.

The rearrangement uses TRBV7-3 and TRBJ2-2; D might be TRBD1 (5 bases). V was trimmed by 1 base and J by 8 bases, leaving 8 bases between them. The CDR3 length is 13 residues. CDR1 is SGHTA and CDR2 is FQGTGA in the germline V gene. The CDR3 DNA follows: TGTGCCAGCAGCTTAAATGGGGCAGGGGAGCTGTTTTTT. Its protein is CASSLNGAGELFF.

The CDR3 sequence: CASSDRGPFSGNTIYF. CDR3 DNA: TGTGCCAGCAGTGACCGGGGTCCCTTCTCTGGAAACACCATATATTTT. This chain links TRBV2 with TRBJ1-3; D not resolved. The germline V and J ends were trimmed by 3 bases and 0 bases, with 12 bases remaining between them. Germline CDR1 is SNHLY and CDR2 is FYNNEI. This CDR3 has 16 residues.

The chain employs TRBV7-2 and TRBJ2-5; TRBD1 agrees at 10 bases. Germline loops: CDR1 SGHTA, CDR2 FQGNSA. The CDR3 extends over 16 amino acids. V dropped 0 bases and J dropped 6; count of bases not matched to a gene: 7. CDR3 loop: CASSLAVGQGSKTQYF. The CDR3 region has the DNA TGTGCCAGCAGCTTAGCGGTGGGACAGGGGTCGAAGACCCAGTACTTC.

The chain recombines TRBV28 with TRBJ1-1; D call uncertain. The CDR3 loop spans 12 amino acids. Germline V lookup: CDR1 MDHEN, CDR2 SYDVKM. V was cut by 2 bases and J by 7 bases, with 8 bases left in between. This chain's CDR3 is CASSLPQFEAFF. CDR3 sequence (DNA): TGTGCCAGCAGTTTACCACAGTTTGAAGCTTTCTTT.

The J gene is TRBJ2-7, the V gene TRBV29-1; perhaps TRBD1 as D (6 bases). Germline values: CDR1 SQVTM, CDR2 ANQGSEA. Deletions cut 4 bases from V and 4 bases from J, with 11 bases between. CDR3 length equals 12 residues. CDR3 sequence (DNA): TGCAGCGTTGTGGGACAAGCATACGAGCAGTACTTC. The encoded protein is CSVVGQAYEQYF.

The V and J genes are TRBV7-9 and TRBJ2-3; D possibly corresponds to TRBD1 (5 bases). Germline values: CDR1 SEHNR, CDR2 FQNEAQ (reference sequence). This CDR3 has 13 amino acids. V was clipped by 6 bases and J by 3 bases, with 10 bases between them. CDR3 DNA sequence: TGTGCCAGCAGTCCGACAGAAACAGATACGCAGTATTTT. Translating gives CASSPTETDTQYF. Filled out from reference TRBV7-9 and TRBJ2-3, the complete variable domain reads DTGVSQNPRHKITKRGQNVTFRCDPISEHNRLYWYRQTLGQGPEFLTYFQNEAQLEKSRLLSDRFSAERPKGSFSTLEIQRTEQGDSAMYLCASSPTETDTQYFGPGTRLTVL.

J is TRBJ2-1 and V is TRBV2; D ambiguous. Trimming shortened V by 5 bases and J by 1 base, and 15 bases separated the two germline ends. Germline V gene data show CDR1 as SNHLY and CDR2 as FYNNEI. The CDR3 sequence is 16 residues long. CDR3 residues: CASSQSRAPSYNEQFF. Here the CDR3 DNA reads TGTGCCAGCAGTCAATCTAGAGCCCCTTCCTACAATGAGCAGTTCTTC.

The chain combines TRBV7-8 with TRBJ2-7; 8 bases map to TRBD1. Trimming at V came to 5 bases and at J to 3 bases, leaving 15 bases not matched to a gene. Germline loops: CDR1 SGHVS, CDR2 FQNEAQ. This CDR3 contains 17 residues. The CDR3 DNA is TGTGCCAGCAGCAAAAGCCTTCAGGGGGCATATAGCTACGAGCAGTACTTC. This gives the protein CASSKSLQGAYSYEQYF.

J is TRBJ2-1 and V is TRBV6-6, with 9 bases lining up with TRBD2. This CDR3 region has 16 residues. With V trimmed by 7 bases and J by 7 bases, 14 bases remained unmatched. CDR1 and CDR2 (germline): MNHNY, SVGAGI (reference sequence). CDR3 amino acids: CASNLSGREGINEQFF. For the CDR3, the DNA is TGTGCCAGCAATCTCAGTGGGCGGGAGGGCATAAATGAGCAGTTCTTC.

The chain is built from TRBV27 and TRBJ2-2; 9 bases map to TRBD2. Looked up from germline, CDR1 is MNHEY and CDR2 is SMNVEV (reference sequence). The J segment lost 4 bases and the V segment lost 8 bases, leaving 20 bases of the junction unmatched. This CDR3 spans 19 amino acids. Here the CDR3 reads CASLKRAGVAGVSTGELFF. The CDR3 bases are TGTGCCAGCCTCAAACGGGCGGGGGTAGCGGGAGTAAGCACCGGGGAGCTGTTTTTT.

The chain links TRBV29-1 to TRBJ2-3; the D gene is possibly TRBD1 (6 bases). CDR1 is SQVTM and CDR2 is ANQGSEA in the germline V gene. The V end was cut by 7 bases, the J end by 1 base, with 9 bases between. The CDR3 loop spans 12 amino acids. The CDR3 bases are TGCAGCGCTCGACAGGGCACAGATACGCAGTATTTT. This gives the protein CSARQGTDTQYF.

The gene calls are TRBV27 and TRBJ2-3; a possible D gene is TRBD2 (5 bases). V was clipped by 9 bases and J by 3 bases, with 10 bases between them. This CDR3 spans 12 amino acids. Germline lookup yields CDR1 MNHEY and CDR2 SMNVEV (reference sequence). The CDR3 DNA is TGTGCCAGGGGAGTGGGGACAGATACGCAGTATTTT. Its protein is CARGVGTDTQYF.

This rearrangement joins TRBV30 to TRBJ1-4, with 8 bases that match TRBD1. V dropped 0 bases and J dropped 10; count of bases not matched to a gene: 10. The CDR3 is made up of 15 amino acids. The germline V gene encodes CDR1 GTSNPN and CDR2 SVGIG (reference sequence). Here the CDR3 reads CAWSVGQGAYGKLFF. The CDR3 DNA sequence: TGTGCCTGGAGTGTGGGGCAGGGGGCATATGGAAAACTGTTTTTT.